This TCR beta chain was obtained from a study of shared clonotypes between healthy human individuals. Whole-study findings and limits: Researchers sampled blood only, noting tissue repertoires likely differ. Non-shared clonotypes had lower generation probabilities than clonotypes shared by all four sorted-subset donors.

CD45RO negativity and positive selection for CCR7 defined naive CD8 cells, a population that excluded terminally differentiated effector memory CD45RA+ cells. Genomic DNA from each subset was divided evenly over several immunoSEQ plates. Sequenced by immunoSEQ multiplex PCR; TCRdb stores in-frame clones only, minus some. The table records hundreds of thousands of clones, nearly 95% of them present only once. As to this clone: Its antigen is not identified.

V lost 6 bases, J lost 6 bases, and 8 bases stayed unmatched. The CDR3 covers 14 residues. Germline CDR1 reads MDHEN; CDR2 reads SYDVKM. This sequence originates from a man aged 25-45 years in good health. The source material was naive CD8+ T cells sorted from blood. V is TRBV28 and J is TRBJ1-1; TRBD1 aligns across 9 bases. CDR3 DNA sequence: TGTGCCAGCAGGAACACAGGGGGCACCCCTGAAGCTTTCTTT. Its translation: CASRNTGGTPEAFF.